Listed below are T cell receptor beta chains from one sample, sequenced in a study of T cell therapy after organ transplantation. Sequenced by immunoSEQ multiplex PCR; TCRdb stores in-frame clones only, minus some. The data contain about 48,000 clones, over 90% of them singletons. The antigens these receptors bind are not known. The material sequenced was CD8+ T cells from blood, taken before autologous CMV-specific T cell therapy. The source is a human patient who had received a solid organ transplant and had CMV disease. The conserved cysteine and the conserved F or W are not part of the CDR3 here.

CDR3 length: 12
V gene: TRBV6-6
CDR3 protein: ASSFGAVEEKLF

CDR3 length: 11
V gene: TRBV19
CDR3 protein: ASSGGGDTEAF

CDR3 length: 12
V gene: TRBV7-3
CDR3 protein: ASSLAGGAYEQY

CDR3 length: 13
V gene: TRBV6-4
CDR3 protein: ASSTTAGDTGELF

CDR3 length: 13
V gene: TRBV6-5
CDR3 protein: ASSADRGGGTEAF

CDR3 length: 11
V gene: TRBV19
CDR3 protein: ASSLGQGETQY

CDR3 length: 12
V gene: TRBV11-3
CDR3 protein: ASSYGQKYNEQF

CDR3 length: 13
V gene: TRBV25-1
CDR3 protein: ASSKLAGERETQY

CDR3 length: 9
V gene: TRBV10-3
CDR3 protein: AISPGTEAF

CDR3 length: 12
V gene: TRBV4-2
CDR3 protein: ASSQEGPAGEQY

CDR3 length: 15
V gene: TRBV27
CDR3 protein: ASSLFATRGGMIEQY

CDR3 length: 14
V gene: TRBV12-5
CDR3 protein: ASGLDSRSGANVLT

CDR3 length: 15
V gene: TRBV5-4
CDR3 protein: ASSLGAGSSSNYGYT

CDR3 length: 14
V gene: TRBV14
CDR3 protein: ASSNGRGRGPYEQY

CDR3 length: 14
V gene: TRBV7-9
CDR3 protein: ASSLESWAANTEAF

CDR3 length: 15
V gene: TRBV4-1
CDR3 protein: ASSQDGDTPQDSPLH

CDR3 length: 15
V gene: TRBV5-1
CDR3 protein: ASSLGGPAGESYEQY

CDR3 length: 11
V gene: TRBV4-3
CDR3 protein: ASAHSVTGELF

CDR3 length: 11
V gene: TRBV27
CDR3 protein: ASSSDSRYEQY

CDR3 length: 14
V gene: TRBV27
CDR3 protein: ASSPIAGGYTGELF

CDR3 length: 13
V gene: TRBV7-9
CDR3 protein: ASSPRGSSYNEQF

CDR3 length: 11
V gene: TRBV27
CDR3 protein: ASSLFEADTQY

CDR3 length: 15
V gene: TRBV10-3
CDR3 protein: AISDERERWGPYEQY

CDR3 length: 12
V gene: TRBV10-2
CDR3 protein: ASSMGDSLYEQY

CDR3 length: 14
V gene: TRBV29-1
CDR3 protein: SVEPRGTGGTGELF

CDR3 length: 15
V gene: TRBV9
CDR3 protein: ASSTGIGRGANYGYT

CDR3 length: 12
V gene: TRBV30
CDR3 protein: AWSGTGGGYEQY

CDR3 length: 11
V gene: TRBV25-1
CDR3 protein: ASSETSRNEQF

CDR3 length: 11
V gene: TRBV19
CDR3 protein: ASSPRSYNEQF

CDR3 length: 10
V gene: TRBV7-9
CDR3 protein: ASSLRGNEQY

CDR3 length: 14
V gene: TRBV7-6
CDR3 protein: ASSTDRVLNTGELF

CDR3 length: 9
V gene: TRBV5-5
CDR3 protein: ASSIYYEQY

CDR3 length: 14
V gene: TRBV5-1
CDR3 protein: ASSPRLAGTTDTQY

CDR3 length: 13
V gene: TRBV4-3
CDR3 protein: ASSQGRGLSYEQY

CDR3 length: 14
V gene: TRBV5-1
CDR3 protein: ASTLGPGGAADTQY

CDR3 length: 10
V gene: TRBV5-1
CDR3 protein: ASRGSYNEQF

CDR3 length: 12
V gene: TRBV5-1
CDR3 protein: ASSFSGPSGEQY

CDR3 length: 14
V gene: TRBV13
CDR3 protein: ASSLVAGAIYNEQF

CDR3 length: 12
V gene: TRBV5-4
CDR3 protein: ASTPDRMNTEAF

CDR3 length: 12
V gene: TRBV10-3
CDR3 protein: AIRTGLGSYEQY

CDR3 length: 17
V gene: TRBV7-9
CDR3 protein: ASSRRTGAHRGRLDGYT

CDR3 length: 13
V gene: TRBV19
CDR3 protein: ASSLGGRGQDEQY

CDR3 length: 13
V gene: TRBV5-4
CDR3 protein: ASSLFSGMGDTQY

CDR3 length: 13
V gene: TRBV5-6
CDR3 protein: ASSLDGEVNTEAF

CDR3 length: 11
V gene: TRBV27
CDR3 protein: ASSPTSNYGYT

CDR3 length: 10
V gene: TRBV4-3
CDR3 protein: ASSQGRTEAF

CDR3 length: 12
V gene: TRBV4-2
CDR3 protein: ASSQDSPLGGYT

CDR3 length: 13
V gene: TRBV27
CDR3 protein: ASSPRQGPFYEQY

CDR3 length: 12
V gene: TRBV19
CDR3 protein: ASSMEGAGNTIY

CDR3 length: 12
V gene: TRBV7-9
CDR3 protein: ASSLGQGFEELF